This T cell receptor beta chain appears in the sequencing data of a study of blood T cell repertoires in COVID-19. Whole-study context: COVID-19 samples collected from the United States, Italy and Spain covered acute and convalescent phases. The analysed material was cDNA or gDNA that came from T cells, B-cell-depleted T cells, or PBMCs.

Looked up from germline, CDR1 is SGHTA and CDR2 is FQGNSA. Losses at the gene ends were 5 bases for V and 8 bases for J; bases not matched to a gene: 14. The CDR3 has 15 amino acids. Here immunoSEQ multiplex PCR was the method, and the copy in TCRdb shows in-frame clones only, minus some. The data hold 100,000 to 150,000 clones, with 87% observed a single time. V and J are TRBV7-2 and TRBJ1-2, with TRBD1 matching over 7 bases. Sequencing was carried out using peripheral blood. This sequence was found in a man aged 50 or older with active COVID-19. This CDR3 is CASSQGGANPRGYTF. CDR3 DNA: TGTGCCAGCAGCCAAGGGGGCGCAAACCCTAGGGGCTACACCTTC.